This T cell receptor beta chain came from a study of blood T cell repertoires in COVID-19. Turning to the study itself: Spain, Italy and the United States supplied samples that represented acute and convalescent COVID-19. T cells, B-cell-depleted T cells, or PBMCs supplied cDNA or gDNA.

Ages ranged from about 18 to 100 years, with residence in 24 US areas. Donors in Cohort 3 counted as recovered after two negative PCRs, clearance, or symptom resolution. Method: immunoSEQ multiplex PCR; TCRdb's copy keeps in-frame clones and lacks some. Of over 250,000 clones listed, less than 90% are singletons. This clone was recorded only once. The CDR3 has 15 amino acids. V dropped 4 bases and J dropped 6; count of bases not matched to a gene: 10. Germline values: CDR1 LGHNA, CDR2 YNFKEQ. The specimen sequenced was PBMCs or T cells enriched from blood (not recorded which). This clonotype was sampled from a woman aged 45-65 years who had recovered from COVID-19. The gene calls are TRBV4-2 and TRBJ2-5; 8 positions match TRBD1. CDR3 loop: CASSPGTGPMKTQYF. As DNA, the CDR3 is TGTGCCAGCAGCCCTGGGACAGGACCAATGAAGACCCAGTACTTC.